The source of this T cell receptor (beta chain) is a study of blood T cell repertoires in COVID-19. Study as a whole: Sites across the United States, Italy and Spain contributed samples from acute and convalescent COVID-19. T cells, B-cell-depleted T cells, or PBMCs supplied cDNA or gDNA.

The CDR3 is made up of 14 amino acids. Trimming left V 9 bases short and J 4 bases short, with 15 bases between. The germline CDR1 and CDR2 sequences are SGHVT and SQSDAQ. Original handling: Reference gene primer amplification in the assay estimated nucleated cell counts. Here immunoSEQ multiplex PCR was the method, and the copy in TCRdb shows in-frame clones only, minus some. That table supplies the V and J calls and clone size; D and trimming were determined from the DNA. The sample includes over 5,500 clones, over 75% of them seen just once. Sequencing was carried out using peripheral blood. The source of this sequence is a human donor in a cohort sampled during active COVID-19. The rearrangement uses TRBV7-4 and TRBJ1-4; a weak D match, TRBD1 (6 bases). CDR3 amino acids: CARVSGTHNEKLFF. CDR3 nucleotides: TGTGCCAGAGTCTCGGGGACACATAATGAAAAACTGTTTTTT. Filled out from reference TRBV7-4 and TRBJ1-4, the complete variable domain reads GAGVSQSPRYKVAKRGRDVALRCDSISGHVTLYWYRQTLGQGSEVLTYSQSDAQRDKSGRPSGRFSAERPERSVSTLKIQRTEQGDSAVYLCARVSGTHNEKLFFGSGTQLSVL.